Detailed here is one T cell receptor beta chain. These data originate in a study of low-dose radiotherapy and immunotherapy resistance in tumors. Study-wide context: The regimen for patients comprised intravenous nivolumab 240 mg every two weeks plus intravenous ipilimumab 1 mg/kg every six weeks. Aspirin 300 mg, taken orally and daily, was given to patients for four cycles from cycle 1 day 1.

Covering alpha and beta chains, TRAV- and TRBV-specific primers were used for the first-strand cDNA. TCRs underwent 20 PCR cycles of amplification with a constant-region primer and V-primer adapter. TCRdb called the reads again in MiXCR, with one record for every CDR3 protein. The table lists around 14,000 distinct CDR3 sequences, roughly half of them singletons. In germline, CDR1 is MDHEN, CDR2 SYDVKM. Trimming removed 5 bases at V and 5 bases at J, with 13 bases between. This CDR3 is built from 14 residues. Nivolumab, ipilimumab, aspirin, low-dose cyclophosphamide and low-dose radiotherapy were all administered to the donors. Eligible patients bore advanced solid tumors devoid of tumor-infiltrating lymphocytes.

The sequence derives from a human donor with advanced metastatic prostate, ovarian, gallbladder or colorectal cancer (not recorded which). This table probably holds off-target reads from a library built for another chain. This chain links TRBV28 with TRBJ2-1; TRBD2 is a possible D gene (5 bases). This CDR3 is CASSLRQRNNEQFF. Here the CDR3 DNA reads TGTGCCAGCAGTCTGCGCCAGCGGAACAATGAGCAGTTCTTC.